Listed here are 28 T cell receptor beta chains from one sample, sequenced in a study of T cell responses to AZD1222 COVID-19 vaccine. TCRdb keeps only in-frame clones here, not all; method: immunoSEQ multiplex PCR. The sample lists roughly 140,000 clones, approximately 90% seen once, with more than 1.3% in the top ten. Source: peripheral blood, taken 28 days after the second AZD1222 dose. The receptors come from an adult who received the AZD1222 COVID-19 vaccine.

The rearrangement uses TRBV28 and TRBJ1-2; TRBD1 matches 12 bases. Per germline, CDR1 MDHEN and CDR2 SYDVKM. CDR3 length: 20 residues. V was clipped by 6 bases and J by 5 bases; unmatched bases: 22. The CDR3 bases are TGTGCCAGCAGCCCTAATCCGGGACAGGGGGCACCAATCCACGGTTATGGCTACACCTTC. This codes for CASSPNPGQGAPIHGYGYTF.

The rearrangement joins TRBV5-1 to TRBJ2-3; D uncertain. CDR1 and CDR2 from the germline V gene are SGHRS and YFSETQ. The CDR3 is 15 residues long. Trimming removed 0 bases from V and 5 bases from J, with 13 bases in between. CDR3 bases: TGCGCCAGCAGCTTGGCAGACCCTCGTGGAGATACGCAGTATTTT. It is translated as CASSLADPRGDTQYF. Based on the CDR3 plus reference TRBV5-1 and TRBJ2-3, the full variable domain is KAGVTQTPRYLIKTRGQQVTLSCSPISGHRSVSWYQQTPGQGLQFLFEYFSETQRNKGNFPGRFSGRQFSNSRSEMNVSTLELGDSALYLCASSLADPRGDTQYFGPGTRLTVL.

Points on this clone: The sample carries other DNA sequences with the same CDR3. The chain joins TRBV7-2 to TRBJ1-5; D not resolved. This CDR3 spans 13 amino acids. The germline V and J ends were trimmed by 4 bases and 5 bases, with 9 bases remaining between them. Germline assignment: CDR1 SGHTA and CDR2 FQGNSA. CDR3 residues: CASSYRGDQPQHF. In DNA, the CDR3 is TGTGCCAGCAGCTACCGTGGGGATCAGCCCCAGCATTTT.

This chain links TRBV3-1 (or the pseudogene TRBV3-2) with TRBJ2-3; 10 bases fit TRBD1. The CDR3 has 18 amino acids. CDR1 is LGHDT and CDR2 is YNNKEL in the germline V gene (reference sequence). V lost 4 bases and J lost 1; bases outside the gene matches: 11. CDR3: CASSRRDRGLQGTDTQYF. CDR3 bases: TGTGCCAGCAGCCGCCGGGACAGGGGTCTCCAAGGCACAGATACGCAGTATTTT.

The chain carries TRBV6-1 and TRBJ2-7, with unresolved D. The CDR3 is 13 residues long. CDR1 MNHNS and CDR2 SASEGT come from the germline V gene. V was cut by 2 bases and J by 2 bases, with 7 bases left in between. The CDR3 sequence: CASSEQRTYEQYF. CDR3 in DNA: TGTGCCAGCAGTGAACAAAGAACCTACGAGCAGTACTTC.

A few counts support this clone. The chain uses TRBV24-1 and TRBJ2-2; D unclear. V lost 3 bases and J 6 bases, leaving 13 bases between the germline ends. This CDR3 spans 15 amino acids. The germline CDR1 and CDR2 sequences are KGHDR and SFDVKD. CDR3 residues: CATSDAMGSAGELFF. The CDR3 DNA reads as TGTGCCACCAGTGATGCCATGGGGTCCGCCGGGGAGCTGTTTTTT.

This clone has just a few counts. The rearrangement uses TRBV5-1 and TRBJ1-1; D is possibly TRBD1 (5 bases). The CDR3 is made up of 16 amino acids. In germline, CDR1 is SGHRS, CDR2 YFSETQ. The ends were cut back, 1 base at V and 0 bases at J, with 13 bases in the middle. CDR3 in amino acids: CASSLHGARLNTEAFF. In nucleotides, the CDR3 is TGCGCCAGCAGCTTGCATGGGGCGCGTCTGAACACTGAAGCTTTCTTT.

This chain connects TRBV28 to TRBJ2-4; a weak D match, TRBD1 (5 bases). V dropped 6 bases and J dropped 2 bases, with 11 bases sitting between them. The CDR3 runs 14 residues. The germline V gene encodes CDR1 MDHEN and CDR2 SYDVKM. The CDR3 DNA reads TGTGCCAGCAGGTCCGCAGGGACCAAAAACATTCAGTACTTC. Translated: CASRSAGTKNIQYF.

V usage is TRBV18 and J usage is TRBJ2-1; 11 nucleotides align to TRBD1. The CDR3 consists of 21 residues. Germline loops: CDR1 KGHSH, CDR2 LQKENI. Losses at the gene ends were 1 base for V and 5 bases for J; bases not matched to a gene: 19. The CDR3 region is CASSPLMSDRGRGKVDNEQFF. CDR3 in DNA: TGTGCCAGCTCACCACTAATGTCGGACAGGGGGCGAGGGAAGGTCGACAATGAGCAGTTCTTC.

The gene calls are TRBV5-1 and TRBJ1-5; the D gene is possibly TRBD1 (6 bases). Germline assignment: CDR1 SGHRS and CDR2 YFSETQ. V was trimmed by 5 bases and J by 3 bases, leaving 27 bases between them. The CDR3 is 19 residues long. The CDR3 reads CASSTNGTRPPFPNQPQHF. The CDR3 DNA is TGCGCCAGCAGTACCAATGGGACACGGCCGCCATTTCCCAATCAGCCCCAGCATTTT.

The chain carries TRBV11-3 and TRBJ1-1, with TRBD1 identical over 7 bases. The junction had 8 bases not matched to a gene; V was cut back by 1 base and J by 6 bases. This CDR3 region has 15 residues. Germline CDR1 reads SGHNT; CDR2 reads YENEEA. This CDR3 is CASSLGSTGRAEAFF. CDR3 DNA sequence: TGTGCCAGCAGCTTAGGGTCGACAGGGAGAGCTGAAGCTTTCTTT.

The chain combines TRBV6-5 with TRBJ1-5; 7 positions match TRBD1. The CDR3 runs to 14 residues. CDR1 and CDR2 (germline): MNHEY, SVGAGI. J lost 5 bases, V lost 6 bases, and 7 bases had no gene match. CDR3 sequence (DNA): TGTGCCAGCAGCCTACAGGGGATTCATCAGCCCCAGCATTTT. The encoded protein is CASSLQGIHQPQHF.

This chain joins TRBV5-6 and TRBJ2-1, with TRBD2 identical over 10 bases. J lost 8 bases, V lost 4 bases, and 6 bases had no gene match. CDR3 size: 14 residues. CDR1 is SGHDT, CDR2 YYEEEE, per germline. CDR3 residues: CASSEGLASHEQFF. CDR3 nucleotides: TGTGCCAGCAGCGAGGGACTAGCGTCGCATGAGCAGTTCTTC.

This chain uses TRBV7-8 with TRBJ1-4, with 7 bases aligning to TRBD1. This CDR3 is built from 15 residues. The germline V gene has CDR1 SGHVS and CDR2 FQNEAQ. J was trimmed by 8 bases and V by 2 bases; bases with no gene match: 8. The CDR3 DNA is TGTGCCAGCAGCTTAAGGGACAGCAATCTCGAAAAACTGTTTTTT. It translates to CASSLRDSNLEKLFF.

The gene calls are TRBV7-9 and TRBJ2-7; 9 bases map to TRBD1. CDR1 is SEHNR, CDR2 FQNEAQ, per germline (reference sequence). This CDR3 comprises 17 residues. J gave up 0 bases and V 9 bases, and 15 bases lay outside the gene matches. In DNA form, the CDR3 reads TGTGCCAGTACCCCCGGGACAGGGCCCCTAACCTCCTACGAGCAGTACTTC. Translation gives CASTPGTGPLTSYEQYF.

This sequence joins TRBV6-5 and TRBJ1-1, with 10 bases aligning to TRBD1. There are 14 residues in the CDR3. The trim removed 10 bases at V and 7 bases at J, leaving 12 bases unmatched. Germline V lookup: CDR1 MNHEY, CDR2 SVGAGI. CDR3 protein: CATYPGQGWGEAFF. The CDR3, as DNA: TGTGCCACCTACCCGGGACAGGGGTGGGGTGAAGCTTTCTTT.

The CDR3 nucleotides are TGTGCCTGGAGTGTAGAACGGCGGGGTCAACGGGAACAGTTCTTC. Its protein product is CAWSVERRGQREQFF. The V and J genes are TRBV30 and TRBJ2-1, with D perhaps matching TRBD2 (6 bases). This CDR3 is 15 amino acids long. The V end was cut by 0 bases, the J end by 13 bases, with 22 bases between. Germline-derived CDR1 and CDR2 are GTSNPN and SVGIG (reference sequence).

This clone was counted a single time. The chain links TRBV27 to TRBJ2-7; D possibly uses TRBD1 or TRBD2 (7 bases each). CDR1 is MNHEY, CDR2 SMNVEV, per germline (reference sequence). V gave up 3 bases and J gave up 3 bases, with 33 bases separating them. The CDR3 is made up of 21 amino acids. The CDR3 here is CASSFRAGAFSQGGSVYEQYF. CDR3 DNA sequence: TGTGCCAGCAGTTTCAGGGCAGGGGCGTTTTCTCAGGGGGGGAGTGTCTACGAGCAGTACTTC.

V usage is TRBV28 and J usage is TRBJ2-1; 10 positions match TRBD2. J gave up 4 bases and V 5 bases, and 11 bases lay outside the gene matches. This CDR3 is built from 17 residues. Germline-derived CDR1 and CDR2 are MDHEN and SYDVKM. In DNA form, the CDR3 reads TGTGCCAGCAGTGTGGGGGGACTAGCGCCCCCTTACAATGAGCAGTTCTTC. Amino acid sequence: CASSVGGLAPPYNEQFF.

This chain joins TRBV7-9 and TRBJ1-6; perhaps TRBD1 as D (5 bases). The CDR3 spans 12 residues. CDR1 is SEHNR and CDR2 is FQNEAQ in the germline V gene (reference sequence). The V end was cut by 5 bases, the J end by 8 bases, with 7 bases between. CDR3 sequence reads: CASSLRDSPLHF. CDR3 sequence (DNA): TGTGCCAGCAGCCTCAGGGATTCACCCCTCCACTTT.

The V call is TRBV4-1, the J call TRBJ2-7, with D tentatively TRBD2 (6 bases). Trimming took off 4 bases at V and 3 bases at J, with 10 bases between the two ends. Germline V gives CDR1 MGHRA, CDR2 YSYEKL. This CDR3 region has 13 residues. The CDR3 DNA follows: TGCGCCAGCAGCCGGGACTTCCTCTACGAGCAGTACTTC. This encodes CASSRDFLYEQYF.

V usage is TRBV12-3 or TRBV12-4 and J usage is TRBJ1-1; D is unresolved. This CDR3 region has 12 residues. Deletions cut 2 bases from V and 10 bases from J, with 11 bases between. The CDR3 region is CASSLPRNRAFF. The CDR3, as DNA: TGTGCCAGCAGTTTACCGCGGAATCGAGCTTTCTTT.

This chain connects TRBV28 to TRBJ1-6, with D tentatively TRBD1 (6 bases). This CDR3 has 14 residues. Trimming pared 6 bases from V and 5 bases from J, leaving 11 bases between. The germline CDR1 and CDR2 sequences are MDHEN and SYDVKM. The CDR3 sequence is CASRDRPHNSPLHF. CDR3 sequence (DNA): TGTGCCAGCAGGGACAGACCACATAATTCACCCCTCCACTTT.

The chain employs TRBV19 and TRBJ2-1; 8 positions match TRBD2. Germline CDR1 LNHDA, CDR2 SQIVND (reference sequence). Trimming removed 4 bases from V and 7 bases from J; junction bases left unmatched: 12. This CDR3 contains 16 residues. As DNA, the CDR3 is TGTGCCAGTAGTAGTCCCTTCGCGGGAGGTAGGAATGAGCAGTTCTTC. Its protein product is CASSSPFAGGRNEQFF.

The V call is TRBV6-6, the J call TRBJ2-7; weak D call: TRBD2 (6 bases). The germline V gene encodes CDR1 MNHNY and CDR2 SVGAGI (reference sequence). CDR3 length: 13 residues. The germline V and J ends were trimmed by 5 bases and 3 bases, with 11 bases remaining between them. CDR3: CASSRTKGYEQYF. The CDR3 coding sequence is TGTGCCAGCAGTCGGACTAAAGGCTACGAGCAGTACTTC.

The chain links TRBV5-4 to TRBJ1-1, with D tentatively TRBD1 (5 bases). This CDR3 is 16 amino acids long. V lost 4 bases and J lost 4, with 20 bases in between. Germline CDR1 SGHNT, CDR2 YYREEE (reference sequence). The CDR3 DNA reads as TGTGCCAGCAGCGCTTGGCCGAGGGGTTCGGGCACTGAAGCTTTCTTT. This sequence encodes CASSAWPRGSGTEAFF.

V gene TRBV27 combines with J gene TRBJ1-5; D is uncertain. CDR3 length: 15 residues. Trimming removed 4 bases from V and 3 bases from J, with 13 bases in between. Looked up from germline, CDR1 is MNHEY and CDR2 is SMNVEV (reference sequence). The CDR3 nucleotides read TGTGCCAGCAGTTCAGCCCGGGGTCTCAATCAGCCCCAGCATTTT. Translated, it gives CASSSARGLNQPQHF.

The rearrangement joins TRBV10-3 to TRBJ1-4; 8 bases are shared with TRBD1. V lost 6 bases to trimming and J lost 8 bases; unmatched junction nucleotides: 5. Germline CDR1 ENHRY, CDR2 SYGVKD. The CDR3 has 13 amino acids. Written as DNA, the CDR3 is TGTGCCATCAGGGGACAGGACCGAGAAAAACTGTTTTTT. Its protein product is CAIRGQDREKLFF.